Below are 6 T cell receptor beta chains sequenced from a single sample in a study of T-cell memory formation after mild COVID-19. TCRdb independently ran MiXCR on the 5' RACE reads; one entry per CDR3 protein. The table records nearly 250,000 distinct CDR3 sequences, 15% of them present only once. Sequenced: PBMCs or a T cell subset sorted from them (not recorded which). These receptors were obtained from an adult woman who had mild COVID-19 (a few samples of this study predate the infection). Cell type and time point are not known.

This clonotype was seen only a few times. Here the CDR3 reads CASSLPGDNQPQHF. CDR3 coding DNA: TGCGCCAGCAGCTTGCCGGGCGACAATCAGCCCCAGCATTTT. The rearrangement joins TRBV5-1 to TRBJ1-5; D gene unclear. CDR3 length: 14 residues. CDR1 and CDR2 from the germline V gene are SGHRS and YFSETQ. The V end lost 1 base, the J end lost 3 bases, and 8 bases lay between the germline ends. The whole variable domain, remainder taken from reference TRBV5-1 and TRBJ1-5, is KAGVTQTPRYLIKTRGQQVTLSCSPISGHRSVSWYQQTPGQGLQFLFEYFSETQRNKGNFPGRFSGRQFSNSRSEMNVSTLELGDSALYLCASSLPGDNQPQHFGDGTRLSIL.

This clonotype was recorded a few times. The rearrangement uses TRBV10-3 and TRBJ2-7; TRBD2 aligns across 15 bases. J was trimmed by 1 base and V by 3 bases; bases with no gene match: 4. The germline V gene has CDR1 ENHRY and CDR2 SYGVKD. The CDR3 consists of 17 residues. In DNA, the CDR3 is TGTGCCATCAGTGAACCCGGACTAGCGGGGGGGTCCTACGAGCAGTACTTC. Translating it yields CAISEPGLAGGSYEQYF.

This clonotype showed up just a few times. This chain joins TRBV3-1 and TRBJ2-6, with D possibly matching TRBD1 (5 bases). The ends were cut back, 7 bases at V and 0 bases at J, with 10 bases in the middle. The germline CDR1 and CDR2 sequences are LGHDT and YNNKEL (reference sequence). CDR3 length: 15 amino acids. This CDR3 is CASTRTGSGANVLTF. CDR3 nucleotide sequence: TGTGCCAGCACCCGAACAGGCTCTGGGGCCAACGTCCTGACTTTC.

This clonotype was counted ten times or more. V and J are TRBV19 and TRBJ2-3; D not certain. V dropped 4 bases and J dropped 1 base, with 9 bases sitting between them. CDR1 is LNHDA and CDR2 is SQIVND in the germline V gene (reference sequence). The CDR3 extends over 14 amino acids. The DNA of the CDR3 is TGTGCCAGTAGTAGCCTGCTGGGCACAGATACGCAGTATTTT. Its protein product is CASSSLLGTDTQYF. The entire variable domain, with the rest obtained from reference TRBV19 and TRBJ2-3, is as follows: DGGITQSPKYLFRKEGQNVTLSCEQNLNHDAMYWYRQDPGQGLRLIYYSQIVNDFQKGDIAEGYSVSREKKESFPLTVTSAQKNPTAFYLCASSSLLGTDTQYFGPGTRLTVL.

The V and J genes are TRBV2 and TRBJ2-7; D may match TRBD1 or TRBD2 (5 bases each). The CDR3 contains 12 residues. V shed 8 bases and J shed 3 bases, with 11 bases lying between them. Germline CDR1 reads SNHLY; CDR2 reads FYNNEI. CDR3 amino acids: CASRGQIYEQYF. The CDR3 DNA sequence: TGTGCCAGCCGGGGCCAAATCTACGAGCAGTACTTC.

DNA for the CDR3: TGCGCCAGCAGCCACCCCGGACTAGCGCGGGGGGAGACCCAGTACTTC. This encodes CASSHPGLARGETQYF. The chain joins TRBV4-1 to TRBJ2-5, with 9 positions matching TRBD2. After removal of 3 bases from V and 5 bases from J, the junction contained 10 bases not matched to a gene. The V gene's germline CDR1 is MGHRA and CDR2 YSYEKL. CDR3 length: 16 residues.